This T cell receptor beta chain is drawn from a study of T cell repertoires in ileal Crohn's disease. Study in general: TCRB immunosequencing input was roughly 500 nanograms of biopsy DNA per sample. Study-wide points: Endoscopic recurrence occurred in every patient whose clonality exceeded 26.8%. High-frequency clones were more common in sorted CD8 than CD4 cells.

The time point is: proximal margin of the surgical specimen (macroscopically non-inflamed). Method: immunoSEQ multiplex PCR; TCRdb's copy keeps in-frame clones and lacks some. This table has about 7,200 clones, 75% to 85% appearing once. For this clone: Its target is unknown.

With 0 bases clipped from V and 7 bases from J, the junction kept 15 bases outside the gene matches. The germline gives CDR1 MNHNS, CDR2 SASEGT. The CDR3 contains 18 residues. The chain combines TRBV6-1 with TRBJ2-5, with 9 positions matching TRBD2. This receptor was obtained from an adult with Crohn's disease. Source material: ileal tissue. The DNA of the CDR3 is TGTGCCAGCAGTGAAGCGCTGGGGGAGGCGGGAGGGCGTGCGACCCAGTACTTC. Protein sequence: CASSEALGEAGGRATQYF.